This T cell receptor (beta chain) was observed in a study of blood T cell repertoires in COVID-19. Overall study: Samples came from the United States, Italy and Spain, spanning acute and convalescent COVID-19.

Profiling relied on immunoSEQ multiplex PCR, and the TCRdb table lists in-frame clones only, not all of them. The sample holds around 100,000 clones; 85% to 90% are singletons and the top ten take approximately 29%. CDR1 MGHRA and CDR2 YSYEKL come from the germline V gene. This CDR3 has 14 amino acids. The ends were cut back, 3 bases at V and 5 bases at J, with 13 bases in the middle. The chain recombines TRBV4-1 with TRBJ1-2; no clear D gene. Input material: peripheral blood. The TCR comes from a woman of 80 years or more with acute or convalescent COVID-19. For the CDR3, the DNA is TGCGCCAGCAGCCACGGAGGAGGACGGTATGGCTACACCTTC. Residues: CASSHGGGRYGYTF.